This TCR beta chain came from a study of T cell responses to AZD1222 COVID-19 vaccine. Study-wide background: Second-dose recipients at about 4 or about 12 weeks were treated as one pooled group.

Study-level findings and limits: Repertoires in all cases were sampled only once the peak T cell response had passed. In a largely white British group with more females than males, clonal diversity was possibly underestimated. When two AZD1222 doses had been given, Spike-specific TCR breadth and depth rose.

On this clone: The antigen remains undetermined.

Sequenced by immunoSEQ multiplex PCR; TCRdb stores in-frame clones only, minus some. The sample holds about 120,000 clones, around 85% seen once. The CDR3 loop spans 13 amino acids. Trimming left V 6 bases short and J 4 bases short, with 12 bases between. Germline assignment: CDR1 MDHEN and CDR2 SYDVKM. The TCR sequence derives from an adult in good health. Here the sequenced sample was peripheral blood, taken on day 0 of AZD1222 vaccination. J is TRBJ1-2 and V is TRBV28, with no clear D. The CDR3 loop reads CASSPDLSYGYTF. CDR3 coding DNA: TGTGCCAGCAGCCCTGATTTGAGCTATGGCTACACCTTC.